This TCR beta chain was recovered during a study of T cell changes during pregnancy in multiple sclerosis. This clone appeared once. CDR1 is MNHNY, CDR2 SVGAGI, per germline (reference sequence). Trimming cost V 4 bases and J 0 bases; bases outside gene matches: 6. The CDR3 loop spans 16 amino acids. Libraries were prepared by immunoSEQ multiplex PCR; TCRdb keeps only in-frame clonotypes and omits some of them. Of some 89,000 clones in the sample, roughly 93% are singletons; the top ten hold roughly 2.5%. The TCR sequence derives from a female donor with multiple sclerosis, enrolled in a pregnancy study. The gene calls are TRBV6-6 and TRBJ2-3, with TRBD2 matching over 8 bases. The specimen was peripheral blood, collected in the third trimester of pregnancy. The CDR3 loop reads CASSSHSGGSTDTQYF. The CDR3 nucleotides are TGTGCCAGCAGTTCCCATTCGGGGGGGAGCACAGATACGCAGTATTTT.